This entry describes one T cell receptor beta chain. Within the sample, other DNA sequences also encode this same CDR3. Healthy donors had no documented immune events, such as infections, while sampled. The data were obtained in a study of identifying expanded T cells in peripheral blood. Profiling relied on immunoSEQ multiplex PCR, and the TCRdb table lists in-frame clones only, not all of them. The repertoire holds around 85,000 clones, around 90% seen once, with under 20% in the top ten. The CDR3 sequence is 12 residues long. V was trimmed by 1 base and J by 4 bases, leaving 5 bases between them. Germline V gene sequence: CDR1 LGHNA, CDR2 YNFKEQ.

This clonotype was sampled from a person between 18 and 75 years old in good health. The V and J genes are TRBV4-2 and TRBJ2-7; the D is unclear. Specimen: blood. The CDR3 sequence is CASSQGGYEQYF. CDR3 coding DNA: TGTGCCAGCAGCCAAGGCGGATACGAGCAGTACTTC.